Listed here are 17 T cell receptor beta chains from one sample, sequenced in a study of shared clonotypes between healthy human individuals. The method was immunoSEQ multiplex PCR; TCRdb's version includes in-frame clones alone and lacks a portion of them. The data show around 2.1 million clones, approximately 96% seen once. Sample: naive CD4+ T cells sorted from blood. The subset is: CD45RA+ positively selected. These TCRs come from a man between 18 and 35 years old in good health.

This chain connects TRBV11-3 to TRBJ2-7; D uncertain. The germline V gene has CDR1 SGHNT and CDR2 YENEEA. The CDR3 extends over 15 amino acids. V lost 5 bases, J lost 0 bases, and 14 bases lay in between. The CDR3 region is CASSPGLGVSYEQYF. The CDR3 bases are TGTGCCAGCAGCCCCGGGCTAGGAGTCTCCTACGAGCAGTACTTC.

The rearrangement links TRBV4-3 to TRBJ1-3; D is undetermined. The CDR3 contains 17 residues. Between the trimmed V and J ends, which lost 0 bases and 2 bases, there was a span of 14 bases. The germline V gene has CDR1 LGHNA and CDR2 YSLEER. The CDR3 DNA sequence: TGCGCCAGCAGCCAAGAAACATACTCCGGGACTGGAAACACCATATATTTT. It encodes CASSQETYSGTGNTIYF.

The chain links TRBV5-6 to TRBJ1-2; 10 nucleotides agree with TRBD1. In germline, CDR1 is SGHDT, CDR2 YYEEEE. V lost 4 bases and J lost 8; bases outside the gene matches: 11. The CDR3 runs 15 residues. DNA of the CDR3: TGTGCCAGCAGCCAACTCGGACAGGGGGTAGGAGGCTACACCTTC. Protein product: CASSQLGQGVGGYTF.

A remark on this clone: This sample includes further DNA sequences coding for the same CDR3. The chain is built from TRBV30 and TRBJ1-2; D gene unclear. Trimming removed 0 bases at V and 8 bases at J, with 7 bases between. The CDR3 is 11 amino acids. Per germline, CDR1 GTSNPN and CDR2 SVGIG (reference sequence). CDR3 amino acids: CAWSVSGGYTF. In DNA, the CDR3 is TGTGCCTGGAGTGTCTCGGGGGGCTACACCTTC.

The V and J genes are TRBV2 and TRBJ2-5, with D uncertain. CDR3 length equals 12 residues. In germline, CDR1 is SNHLY, CDR2 FYNNEI. Trimming shortened V by 8 bases and J by 2 bases, and 9 bases separated the two germline ends. CDR3 in amino acids: CASAPVQETQYF. Here the CDR3 DNA reads TGTGCCAGCGCGCCTGTTCAAGAGACCCAGTACTTC.

With respect to this clone: Different DNA sequences within this sample yield the same CDR3. The chain joins TRBV10-2 to TRBJ1-1; tentative D call: TRBD1 (6 bases). Germline CDR1 reads WSHSY; CDR2 reads SAAADI. V lost 8 bases and J lost 4, with 11 bases in between. This CDR3 contains 12 residues. CDR3 in DNA: TGCGCCAGCCGAGAAGGGGGCACTGAAGCTTTCTTT. Its translation is CASREGGTEAFF.

The genes are TRBV29-1 and TRBJ2-1; 10 nucleotides agree with TRBD2. From germline, CDR1 is SQVTM and CDR2 ANQGSEA. V gave up 8 bases and J gave up 7 bases; unmatched junction bases: 11. The CDR3 has 14 residues. The CDR3 loop reads CSYDGTSVINEQFF. The CDR3 region has the DNA TGCAGCTACGACGGGACTAGCGTGATTAATGAGCAGTTCTTC.

Worth noting for this clone: Distinct nucleotide sequences in the sample also encode this CDR3. The chain joins TRBV19 to TRBJ2-7; D tentatively reads TRBD1 or TRBD2 (5 bases each). The CDR3 has 13 amino acids. The germline V gene encodes CDR1 LNHDA and CDR2 SQIVND (reference sequence). With 4 bases removed from V and 4 bases from J, the gap between germline ends came to 11 bases. The CDR3 region is CASSNQGAYEQYF. CDR3 nucleotides: TGTGCCAGTAGTAACCAGGGAGCTTACGAGCAGTACTTC.

This clone turned up a few times. This chain joins TRBV28 and TRBJ1-5; a weak D match, TRBD1 (5 bases). Germline assignment: CDR1 MDHEN and CDR2 SYDVKM. The CDR3 is 15 residues long. Trimming removed 3 bases from V and 1 base from J, with 10 bases in between. CDR3 protein: CASSLGDGSNQPQHF. The CDR3 bases are TGTGCCAGCAGTTTGGGGGACGGGAGCAATCAGCCCCAGCATTTT.

As regards this clone: The sample holds other DNA sequences that translate to the same CDR3. The gene calls are TRBV6-5 and TRBJ2-7; 10 bases are shared with TRBD1. V trimming: 0 bases; J trimming: 4 bases; junction bases outside the gene matches: 3. The CDR3 length is 15 residues. Germline CDR1 MNHEY, CDR2 SVGAGI. CDR3 DNA: TGTGCCAGCAGTTACTCCGGGACAGGGGATTACGAGCAGTACTTC. Protein sequence: CASSYSGTGDYEQYF.

The chain carries TRBV9 and TRBJ2-7, with 10 bases identical to TRBD2. The J segment lost 6 bases and the V segment lost 0 bases, leaving 6 bases of the junction unmatched. In germline, CDR1 is SGDLS, CDR2 YYNGEE. This CDR3 contains 15 residues. Written as DNA, the CDR3 is TGTGCCAGCAGCGTAGGTTCTAGCGGGAGAAGCGAGCAGTACTTC. It yields the protein CASSVGSSGRSEQYF. Based on the CDR3 plus reference TRBV9 and TRBJ2-7, the full variable domain is DSGVTQTPKHLITATGQRVTLRCSPRSGDLSVYWYQQSLDQGLQFLIQYYNGEERAKGNILERFSAQQFPDLHSELNLSSLELGDSALYFCASSVGSSGRSEQYFGPGTRLTVT.

The J gene is TRBJ2-3, the V gene TRBV27; 12 nucleotides agree with TRBD2. This CDR3 is built from 18 residues. Germline CDR1 MNHEY, CDR2 SMNVEV (reference sequence). Trimming took 5 bases from V and 5 from J; bases not matched to a gene: 14. The CDR3 loop is CASSPTLLAGGLRDTQYF. In nucleotides, the CDR3 is TGTGCCAGCAGTCCGACCCTCCTAGCGGGAGGGCTAAGAGATACGCAGTATTTT.

This sequence joins TRBV30 and TRBJ1-2, with D perhaps matching TRBD1 (5 bases). CDR3 size: 13 residues. The V end lost 3 bases, the J end lost 7 bases, and 15 bases lay between the germline ends. CDR1 GTSNPN and CDR2 SVGIG come from the germline V gene (reference sequence). The CDR3 sequence: CAWRGPRFGGYTF. In DNA form, the CDR3 reads TGTGCCTGGAGGGGACCACGGTTTGGTGGCTACACCTTC.

This clone was recorded once. The chain carries TRBV28 and TRBJ1-5; maybe TRBD1 (6 bases). Deletions cut 6 bases from V and 13 bases from J, with 13 bases between. Germline V lookup: CDR1 MDHEN, CDR2 SYDVKM. The CDR3 sequence is 11 residues long. The CDR3 sequence is CASRGDKKQHF. The CDR3, as DNA: TGTGCCAGCAGAGGGGACAAAAAACAGCATTTT.

V gene TRBV28 combines with J gene TRBJ1-1; a weak D match, TRBD1 (6 bases). V lost 5 bases, J lost 4 bases, and 20 bases lay in between. Germline V gene data show CDR1 as MDHEN and CDR2 as SYDVKM. The CDR3 has 16 residues. The CDR3 protein is CASSPSGTGSATEAFF. The CDR3 region has the DNA TGTGCCAGCAGTCCATCTGGTACAGGGTCGGCCACTGAAGCTTTCTTT.

V gene TRBV28 combines with J gene TRBJ2-3; no clear D gene. Per the germline V gene, CDR1 is MDHEN and CDR2 is SYDVKM. The CDR3 is 12 amino acids. Trimming pared 4 bases from V and 14 bases from J, leaving 16 bases between. CDR3 DNA: TGTGCCAGCAGTTCTGACTCCCCCGATGGGTATTTT. Residues: CASSSDSPDGYF.

The chain carries TRBV27 and TRBJ1-2; D is unclear. The germline V gene has CDR1 MNHEY and CDR2 SMNVEV (reference sequence). The CDR3 totals 13 residues. Deletions cut 3 bases from V and 4 bases from J, with 9 bases between. The CDR3 loop is CASSFARSYGYTF. CDR3 nucleotides: TGTGCCAGCAGTTTTGCAAGGAGCTATGGCTACACCTTC.